This is a list of T cell receptor beta chains from one sample in a study of cytomegalovirus exposure and HLA in healthy donors. TCRdb keeps only in-frame clones here, not all; method: immunoSEQ multiplex PCR. The sample has around 72,000 clones, around 81% seen once. Input material: PBMCs. Receptors were obtained from a man aged 45-60 years in good health and CMV-seronegative. Both conserved end residues are trimmed from each CDR3. Clone size, where shown, is once, few, many, or a class for clones that have expanded.

abundance,v_gene,j_gene,CDR3aa
.,TRBV2,TRBJ1-3,ASSVIGNTIY
.,TRBV4-2,TRBJ1-2,ASSQEKTGTNYGYT
few,TRBV28,TRBJ1-2,ASSYDRGRDYGYT
.,TRBV25-1,TRBJ2-1,ASSEGLAGGSHF
.,TRBV5-1,TRBJ1-1,ASSLDPPTWATEAF
few,TRBV6-5,TRBJ1-1,ASTLGGFNTEAF
.,TRBV28,TRBJ1-2,AIKVGGGYGYT
once,TRBV7-6,TRBJ1-4,ASSPWDRGWATNEKLF
.,TRBV5-6,TRBJ2-2,ASSLSINTGELF
.,TRBV7-9,TRBJ1-2,ASSLVDRDRGGYT
.,TRBV15,TRBJ2-7,ATSTGLRGNPYEQY
.,TRBV5-1,TRBJ2-7,ASKGQIYEQY
.,TRBV15,TRBJ1-3,ATSPGQAGNTIY
.,TRBV29-1,TRBJ2-5,SVEGSGSGGETQY
.,TRBV6-6,TRBJ2-7,ASRYGGLDRDHEQY
once,TRBV2,TRBJ2-7,ASRRDRRYEQY
.,TRBV30,TRBJ2-2,AWGREIKNTGELF
.,TRBV10-1,TRBJ1-1,ASSEYKRTEAF
.,TRBV9,TRBJ1-1,ASSVVDNEAF
.,TRBV27,TRBJ2-3,ASSFIDTQY
.,TRBV29-1,TRBJ2-2,SASNRGAGELF
.,TRBV27,TRBJ2-2,ASSFYVGGTGELF
once,TRBV4-3,TRBJ1-2,ASSQDLSGTPYSNYGYT
.,TRBV29-1,TRBJ2-3,SVHLTSLGPQY
.,TRBV10-3,TRBJ2-7,AISQGSYEQY
.,TRBV25-1,TRBJ1-6,ASSRADSNSPLH
.,TRBV7-3,TRBJ1-6,ASSADSYNSPLH
.,TRBV7-9,TRBJ2-7,ASSTGQDYEQY
.,TRBV30,TRBJ2-2,AWSQLSNTGELF
.,TRBV6-6,TRBJ2-2,ASKHRDRAAGELF
.,TRBV6-1,TRBJ1-1,ASDNRGTEAF
.,TRBV25-1,TRBJ1-4,ASSKGDRRNEKLF
once,TRBV19,TRBJ1-5,ASVAGDRVGQPQH
.,TRBV6-1,TRBJ1-3,ASSEGQGKNTIY
few,TRBV29-1,TRBJ2-1,SVQSDRSSYNEQF
.,TRBV29-1,TRBJ2-1,SVATSGVHNEQF
.,TRBV4-1,TRBJ1-2,ASSQEWTNYGYT
.,TRBV2,TRBJ1-5,ASSDSGTGVGQPQH
.,TRBV9,TRBJ2-5,ASSATSVGETQY
.,TRBV7-2,TRBJ1-1,ASSLVGTLAEAF
.,TRBV19,TRBJ2-1,ASSIEGQSSYNEQF
.,TRBV19,TRBJ1-5,ASSRRRGQNNQPQH
.,TRBV6-4,TRBJ1-5,ASSQGANQPQH
.,TRBV28,TRBJ1-3,ASSPRTFRSGNTIY
.,TRBV10-3,TRBJ2-5,AISGGGTQY
.,TRBV6-4,TRBJ1-1,ASSEQENTEAF
.,TRBV5-6,TRBJ2-7,ASSTGGSYEQY
.,TRBV28,TRBJ1-5,ASSSLAGVNSNQPQH
.,TRBV10-1,TRBJ1-2,ASSASGRANYGYT
few,TRBV28,TRBJ2-7,ASSTGFSSYEQY
.,TRBV19,TRBJ1-1,ASSIMTGANTEAF
once,TRBV6-5,TRBJ1-2,ASSYSGGLGYT
.,TRBV6-5,TRBJ2-7,ASGVTPDYEQY
.,TRBV2,TRBJ1-5,ASSGTGGLRPQH